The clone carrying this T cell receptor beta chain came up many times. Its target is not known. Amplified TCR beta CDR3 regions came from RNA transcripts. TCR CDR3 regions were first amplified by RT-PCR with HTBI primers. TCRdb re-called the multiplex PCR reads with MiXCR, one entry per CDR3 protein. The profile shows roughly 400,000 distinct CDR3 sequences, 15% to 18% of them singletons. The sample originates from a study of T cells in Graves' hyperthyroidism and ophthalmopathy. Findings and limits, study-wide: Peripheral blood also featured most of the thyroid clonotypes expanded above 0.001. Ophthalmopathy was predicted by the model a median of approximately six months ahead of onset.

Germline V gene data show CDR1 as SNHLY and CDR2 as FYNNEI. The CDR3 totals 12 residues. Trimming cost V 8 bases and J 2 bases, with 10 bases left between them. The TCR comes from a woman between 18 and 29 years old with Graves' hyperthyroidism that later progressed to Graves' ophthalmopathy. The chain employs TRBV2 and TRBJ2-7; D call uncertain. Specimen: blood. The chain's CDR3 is CASQQTAYEQYF. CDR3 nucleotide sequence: TGTGCCAGCCAGCAGACGGCCTACGAGCAGTACTTC.